The 25 T cell receptor beta chains below all came from one sample that was sequenced in a study of patients and donors after allogeneic stem cell transplantation. TCRdb redid the calling of the RT-PCR reads with MiXCR, one entry per CDR3 protein. The data show roughly 940,000 distinct CDR3 sequences, roughly 18% seen once. Sequenced sample: blood, either unsorted or a sorted T cell fraction (not recorded which). These receptors all come from a human donor who was either an allogeneic HSCT recipient or a stem cell or donor lymphocyte infusion donor (not recorded which). It is not recorded whose cells these are; they may come from a transplant donor.

This clonotype was picked up many times. The chain is built from TRBV12-3 or TRBV12-4 and TRBJ2-1; D gene uncertain. The CDR3 sequence is 15 residues long. V was clipped by 5 bases and J by 5 bases, with 16 bases between them. CDR3 sequence: CASSLSRHLHNEQFF. For the CDR3, the DNA is TGTGCCAGCAGTCTCTCAAGACACCTGCACAATGAGCAGTTCTTC.

This clonotype was seen at least ten times. This sequence joins TRBV6-1 and TRBJ1-1; 8 nucleotides agree with TRBD1. V lost 5 bases, J lost 1 base, and 9 bases stayed unmatched. The length of the CDR3 is 16 residues. Per germline, CDR1 MNHNS and CDR2 SASEGT. The CDR3 spells CASSPRPGTGNTEAFF. The CDR3 bases are TGTGCCAGCAGTCCGCGTCCCGGGACAGGGAACACTGAAGCTTTCTTT.

The gene calls are TRBV20-1 and TRBJ2-3; a weak D match, TRBD2 (6 bases). Germline V lookup: CDR1 DFQATT, CDR2 SNEGSKA (reference sequence). The CDR3 is 14 residues long. Trimming took 1 base from V and 5 from J, leaving 13 bases between them. The CDR3 loop reads CSARVVGGVDTQYF. Here the CDR3 DNA reads TGCAGTGCTAGAGTAGTGGGAGGAGTAGATACGCAGTATTTT.

This clonotype was observed a handful of times. The gene calls are TRBV11-2 and TRBJ2-1; TRBD1 might be the D (5 bases). This CDR3 spans 18 amino acids. In germline, CDR1 is SGHAT, CDR2 FQNNGV. Trimming removed 1 base from V and 5 bases from J, with 21 bases in between. The chain's CDR3 is CASSLGFVGAANHNEQFF. In DNA form, the CDR3 reads TGTGCCAGCAGCTTAGGATTCGTTGGGGCAGCCAACCACAATGAGCAGTTCTTC.

The rearrangement links TRBV11-2 to TRBJ2-7; unclear D gene. The germline V gene has CDR1 SGHAT and CDR2 FQNNGV. Between the trimmed V and J ends, which lost 1 base and 2 bases, there was a span of 6 bases. The CDR3 sequence is 13 residues long. The CDR3 region is CASSLATTYEQYF. For the CDR3, the DNA is TGTGCCAGCAGCTTAGCGACAACCTACGAGCAGTACTTC.

There are a few counts of this clonotype. This rearrangement joins TRBV12-3 or TRBV12-4 to TRBJ1-5, with no clear D. The CDR3 is 13 amino acids. V was shortened by 6 bases and J by 2 bases, with 8 bases between the two germline ends. In DNA form, the CDR3 reads TGTGCCAGCAGCTTCATACGCAATCAGCCCCAGCATTTT. Its translation is CASSFIRNQPQHF.

The gene calls are TRBV12-3 or TRBV12-4 and TRBJ2-7; 7 nucleotides match TRBD1. Trimming at V came to 5 bases and at J to 2 bases, leaving 9 bases not matched to a gene. The CDR3 is made up of 15 amino acids. This CDR3 is CASSGKTGKTYEQYF. For the CDR3, the DNA is TGTGCCAGCAGTGGTAAGACAGGGAAGACCTACGAGCAGTACTTC.

V is TRBV7-9 and J is TRBJ2-2; D unresolved. There are 14 residues in the CDR3. V dropped 1 base and J dropped 6 bases, with 9 bases sitting between them. In germline, CDR1 is SEHNR, CDR2 FQNEAQ (reference sequence). CDR3 DNA sequence: TGTGCCAGCAGCTTAGGGCCCCTCCCCGGGGAGCTGTTTTTT. It translates to CASSLGPLPGELFF. Complete variable domain (other parts from reference TRBV7-9 and TRBJ2-2): DTGVSQNPRHKITKRGQNVTFRCDPISEHNRLYWYRQTLGQGPEFLTYFQNEAQLEKSRLLSDRFSAERPKGSFSTLEIQRTEQGDSAMYLCASSLGPLPGELFFGEGSRLTVL.

This clonotype was detected only a few times. In DNA, the CDR3 is TGTGCCAGCAGTCCCCCGAGGCTCGAGTACGAGCAGTACTTC. Translated: CASSPPRLEYEQYF. V is TRBV12-3 or TRBV12-4 and J is TRBJ2-7; D gene uncertain. This CDR3 contains 14 residues. With 5 bases removed from V and 4 bases from J, the gap between germline ends came to 15 bases.

There are a few counts of this clonotype. Germline is not matched at one junction end, which may reflect a read error. The chain carries TRBV7-7 and TRBJ2-3; D may correspond to TRBD1 or TRBD2 (6 bases each). CDR3 length equals 16 residues. Germline V gene data show CDR1 as SSHAT and CDR2 as FNYEAQ (reference sequence). The CDR3 reads CASSPVGGLGTDTQYF. As DNA, the CDR3 is TGTGCTAGCAGCCCCGTAGGGGGGCTCGGCACAGATACGCAGTATTTT.

This clonotype has more than one count but fewer than ten. V is TRBV7-3 and J is TRBJ2-2; 7 positions match TRBD1. The CDR3 has 15 amino acids. Germline loops: CDR1 SGHTA, CDR2 FQGTGA. V lost 4 bases to trimming and J lost 0 bases; unmatched junction nucleotides: 2. CDR3 nucleotides: TGTGCCAGCAGCTCGGACAGGACGAACACCGGGGAGCTGTTTTTT. Encoded protein: CASSSDRTNTGELFF.

The gene calls are TRBV12-3 or TRBV12-4 and TRBJ1-4, with unresolved D. V gave up 3 bases and J gave up 8 bases, with 19 bases separating them. CDR3 length: 16 residues. CDR3 protein: CASSFRRTPMGEKLFF. The CDR3 region has the DNA TGTGCCAGCAGTTTCCGGCGGACCCCGATGGGGGAAAAACTGTTTTTT.

This clonotype has at least ten counts. CDR3 sequence (DNA): TGTGCCAGCAGCCTAGGGCAGGGGCGCGCTGAAGCTTTCTTT. This gives the protein CASSLGQGRAEAFF. V usage is TRBV5-6 and J usage is TRBJ1-1, with D perhaps TRBD1 (6 bases). Germline V gives CDR1 SGHDT, CDR2 YYEEEE. The V and J ends lost 4 bases and 6 bases respectively, with 16 bases between them. The CDR3 has 14 residues.

The V and J genes are TRBV6-1 and TRBJ2-1, with TRBD2 matching 10 bases. Germline V gene data show CDR1 as MNHNS and CDR2 as SASEGT. The trim removed 5 bases at V and 0 bases at J, leaving 7 bases unmatched. This CDR3 has 17 amino acids. The CDR3 sequence: CASSQFSSGSSYNEQFF. CDR3 sequence (DNA): TGTGCCAGCAGTCAGTTCTCTAGCGGGAGCTCCTACAATGAGCAGTTCTTC.

This clonotype was counted only a few times. The rearrangement links TRBV7-6 to TRBJ2-7, with D hard to call. Looked up from germline, CDR1 is SGHVS and CDR2 is FNYEAQ. The CDR3 sequence is 14 residues long. Trimming took off 0 bases at V and 5 bases at J, with 11 bases between the two ends. CDR3 amino acids: CASSLAGTGHEQYF. For the CDR3, the DNA is TGTGCCAGCAGCTTAGCAGGAACGGGCCACGAGCAGTACTTC.

The chain combines TRBV3-1 with TRBJ2-2; D is unresolved. The germline V and J ends were trimmed by 3 bases and 0 bases, with 8 bases remaining between them. Germline V gene data show CDR1 as LGHDT and CDR2 as YNNKEL (reference sequence). The CDR3 extends over 15 amino acids. Here the CDR3 reads CASSQFQANTGELFF. CDR3 bases: TGTGCCAGCAGCCAGTTCCAGGCGAACACCGGGGAGCTGTTTTTT.

V usage is TRBV11-1 and J usage is TRBJ2-1, with D perhaps TRBD1 or TRBD2 (5 bases each). CDR1 is SGHAT and CDR2 is FQDESV in the germline V gene (reference sequence). The CDR3 has 15 amino acids. V lost 5 bases to trimming and J lost 2 bases, with 13 bases between them. CDR3 sequence: CASSPPGPTYNEQFF. The CDR3 DNA follows: TGTGCCAGCAGCCCTCCGGGACCAACCTACAATGAGCAGTTCTTC.

The chain combines TRBV30 with TRBJ2-2; D uncertain. Germline loops: CDR1 GTSNPN, CDR2 SVGIG (reference sequence). V was shortened by 0 bases and J by 6 bases, with 11 bases between the two germline ends. CDR3 size: 14 residues. CDR3 sequence reads: CAWSVVWGPGELFF. DNA of the CDR3: TGTGCCTGGAGTGTTGTTTGGGGTCCCGGGGAGCTGTTTTTT.

This clonotype has more than one count but fewer than ten. The chain joins TRBV29-1 to TRBJ1-1, with TRBD1 matching over 7 bases. The CDR3 runs to 15 residues. With 2 bases clipped from V and 1 base from J, the junction kept 7 bases outside the gene matches. CDR1 is SQVTM, CDR2 ANQGSEA, per germline. The CDR3 DNA reads TGCAGCGTTGAAACCGGCGGACAGGAGAACACTGAAGCTTTCTTT. Encoded protein: CSVETGGQENTEAFF.

The CDR3 DNA follows: TGCGCCAGCAGCCAATTTGTACAGGGGGCCTACGAGCAGTACTTC. It specifies CASSQFVQGAYEQYF. This chain connects TRBV4-1 to TRBJ2-7; 8 bases line up with TRBD1. V was clipped by 2 bases and J by 2 bases; unmatched bases: 5. The CDR3 totals 15 residues. CDR1 is MGHRA, CDR2 YSYEKL, per germline.

The chain uses TRBV10-3 and TRBJ2-2, with 7 positions matching TRBD1. The CDR3 spans 14 residues. V lost 4 bases to trimming and J lost 2 bases; unmatched junction nucleotides: 1. CDR1 and CDR2 (germline): ENHRY, SYGVKD. CDR3 DNA sequence: TGTGCCATCAGTGGACAGGGTAACACCGGGGAGCTGTTTTTT. It codes for CAISGQGNTGELFF.

This chain joins TRBV25-1 and TRBJ1-2; unclear D gene. Germline lookup yields CDR1 MGHDK and CDR2 SYGVNS. CDR3 length: 14 amino acids. Trimming pared 4 bases from V and 2 bases from J, leaving 11 bases between. In DNA form, the CDR3 reads TGTGCCAGCAGTGGGGTGGGTACAAACTATGGCTACACCTTC. This encodes CASSGVGTNYGYTF.

A few counts support this clonotype. Being one base from a much bigger clone, this may be a read error. This chain joins TRBV7-9 and TRBJ2-5; D may be TRBD1 (6 bases). This CDR3 is built from 13 residues. The V gene's germline CDR1 is SEHNR and CDR2 FQNEAQ (reference sequence). V lost 6 bases, J lost 4 bases, and 12 bases lay in between. The CDR3 protein is CASRPQGRETQYF. In DNA form, the CDR3 reads TGTGCCAGCAGACCCCAGGGGCGAGAGACCCAGTACTTC.

At least ten counts were recorded for this clonotype. The chain recombines TRBV12-3 or TRBV12-4 with TRBJ2-7; 8 nucleotides agree with TRBD2. The V gene end was trimmed by 6 bases and the J gene end by 5 bases; junction bases not matched to a gene: 3. The CDR3 has 12 residues. DNA for the CDR3: TGTGCCAGCAGCTCGGGACTAGACGAGCAGTACTTC. Amino acids: CASSSGLDEQYF.

The chain is built from TRBV7-9 and TRBJ2-7; D is tentatively TRBD1 or TRBD2 (5 bases each). V was trimmed by 5 bases and J by 4 bases, leaving 15 bases between them. The CDR3 spans 14 residues. Germline lookup yields CDR1 SEHNR and CDR2 FQNEAQ (reference sequence). CDR3 nucleotide sequence: TGTGCCAGCAGCGGAGGTATCAGGGATTACGAGCAGTACTTC. As protein: CASSGGIRDYEQYF. The full variable domain, rest sourced from reference TRBV7-9 and TRBJ2-7, is DTGVSQNPRHKITKRGQNVTFRCDPISEHNRLYWYRQTLGQGPEFLTYFQNEAQLEKSRLLSDRFSAERPKGSFSTLEIQRTEQGDSAMYLCASSGGIRDYEQYFGPGTRLTVT.